The source of this T cell receptor (beta chain) is a study of shared clonotypes between healthy human individuals. Study summary: Serving as donors were a couple of women and three men, whose ages spanned 18 to 49. Study observations and caveats: Naive subsets, compared against memory subsets, generally had larger estimated richness values. Despite large depth, rarefaction showed incomplete sorted-subset sequencing.

In its sample, this clone was seen a few times. Its antigen is undetermined. The deep-level immunoSEQ assay was used. TCRdb's table, derived via immunoSEQ multiplex PCR, lists solely in-frame clones and lacks some. The sample lists some 790,000 clones, 55% to 80% occurring once. The clonotype comes from a woman aged 25 to 45 in good health. The sequencing sample was made of memory CD4+ T cells sorted from blood. The subset: CD45RA-negative fraction.

The CDR3 here is CASGRHGATNEKLFF. CDR3 DNA sequence: TGTGCCAGCGGCAGGCATGGGGCAACTAATGAAAAACTGTTTTTT. The chain joins TRBV7-8 to TRBJ1-4; D unresolved. Germline values: CDR1 SGHVS, CDR2 FQNEAQ. The length of the CDR3 is 15 residues. The V end was cut by 8 bases, the J end by 0 bases, with 13 bases between.